The clone carrying this T cell receptor beta chain has only one observation. Original data processing: Reference gene primer amplification gave estimated nucleated cell counts. TCRdb keeps only in-frame clones here, not all; method: immunoSEQ multiplex PCR. V and J calls and clone size are those listed in that table; D and trimming were worked out from the DNA. Among some 200,000 clones listed, about three quarters were seen once. This entry is derived from a study of blood T cell repertoires in COVID-19. Study overall: Italy, Spain and the United States were the sources of the convalescent and acute COVID-19 samples. In each case, the material was cDNA or gDNA derived from T cells, B-cell-depleted T cells, or PBMCs.

The receptor's source is a woman in her 70s with acute or convalescent COVID-19. What was sequenced was peripheral blood.

The DNA for the CDR3 is TGTGCCTGGAGTGGAGGACAGGCCCGTGGAAACACCATATATTTT. Encoded protein: CAWSGGQARGNTIYF. This chain uses TRBV30 with TRBJ1-3, with 7 bases matching TRBD1. V lost 1 base to trimming and J lost 3 bases; unmatched junction nucleotides: 6. CDR3 size: 15 residues. Looked up from germline, CDR1 is GTSNPN and CDR2 is SVGIG (reference sequence). The whole variable domain, filled in from reference TRBV30 and TRBJ1-3, reads SQTIHQWPATLVQPVGSPLSLECTVEGTSNPNLYWYRQAAGRGLQLLFYSVGIGQISSEVPQNLSASRPQDRQFILSSKKLLLSDSGFYLCAWSGGQARGNTIYFGEGSWLTVV.